This TCR beta chain was recovered during a study of blood T cell repertoires in COVID-19. The wider study: Sources were T cells, B-cell-depleted T cells, or PBMCs; the material itself was cDNA or gDNA.

From germline, CDR1 is WNHNN and CDR2 SYGVQD (reference sequence). The junction had 16 bases not matched to a gene; V was cut back by 0 bases and J by 6 bases. CDR3 size: 18 residues. TCRdb's copy holds only in-frame clones and misses some; the assay was immunoSEQ multiplex PCR. The data show 40,000 to 45,000 clones, around 90% seen once. Sequencing was performed on peripheral blood. The source is a man aged 50 to 59 with active COVID-19. The rearrangement links TRBV10-1 to TRBJ2-7; 8 bases match TRBD2. The CDR3 region is CASSESGVWGLEGGEQYF. The CDR3 nucleotides are TGCGCCAGCAGTGAGTCCGGAGTATGGGGACTAGAAGGGGGCGAGCAGTACTTC.